This TCR beta chain was sequenced for a study of cytomegalovirus exposure and HLA in healthy donors. Study outcomes and limitations: A highly shared variant cluster was judged a likely technical artifact. The study carried out a later analysis of TCR beta sequences. It associated 15,000 to 20,000 of them with specific HLA alleles at a false discovery rate of 0.05. Rare TCR sequences predominated, though certain public TCRs were found in many donors. When analyzed later, a missense DCLRE1C variant was found to be linked to TCR beta V- and J-gene trimming.

The primer mix had 60 Vbeta and 13 Jbeta primers. Only in-frame clones appear in the TCRdb table, and some are missing; sequencing was by immunoSEQ multiplex PCR. This repertoire shows roughly 130,000 clones, approximately 80% found once; its top ten account for approximately 1.8%. The table lists this clone with a few counts. What it recognizes is unknown. The sample consisted of PBMCs. This TCR came from a middle-aged man in good health and CMV-seronegative.

CDR3 sequence: CASSFFDTGGTQYF. Written as DNA, the CDR3 is TGTGCCAGCAGTTTTTTTGATACGGGTGGGACCCAGTACTTC. The chain links TRBV2 to TRBJ2-5; D is ambiguous. CDR1 and CDR2 from the germline V gene are SNHLY and FYNNEI. The V end lost 5 bases, the J end lost 7 bases, and 17 bases lay between the germline ends. The CDR3 loop spans 14 amino acids.